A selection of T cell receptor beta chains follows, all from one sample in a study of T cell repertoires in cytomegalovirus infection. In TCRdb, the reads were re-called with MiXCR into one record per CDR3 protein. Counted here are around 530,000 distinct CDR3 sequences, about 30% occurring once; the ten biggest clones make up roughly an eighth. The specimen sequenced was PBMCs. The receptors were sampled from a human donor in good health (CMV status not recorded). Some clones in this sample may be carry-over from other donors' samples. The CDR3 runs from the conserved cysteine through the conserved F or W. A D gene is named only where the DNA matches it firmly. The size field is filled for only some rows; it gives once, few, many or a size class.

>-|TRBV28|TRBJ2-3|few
TGTGCCAGCAGCCGTAGCGGCCCCACAGATACGCAGTATTTT
CASSRSGPTDTQYF
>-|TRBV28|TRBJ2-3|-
TGTGCCAGCCTGACGGCCCGCACAGATACGCAGTATTTT
CASLTARTDTQYF
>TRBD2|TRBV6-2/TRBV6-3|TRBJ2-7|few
TGTGCCAGCACAAATCGACTAGCGGGACCCTACGAGCAGTACTTC
CASTNRLAGPYEQYF
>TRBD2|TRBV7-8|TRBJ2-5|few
TGTGCCAGCAGCCGTCCTAGCGGGGGCCTCCAAGAGACCCAGTACTTC
CASSRPSGGLQETQYF
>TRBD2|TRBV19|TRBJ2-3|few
TGTGCCACCAAAGCGGGAGCAACAGATACGCAGTATTTT
CATKAGATDTQYF
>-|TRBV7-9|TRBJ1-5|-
TGTGCCAGCAGCTTAACGGTTCCTGATCAGCCCCAGCATTTT
CASSLTVPDQPQHF
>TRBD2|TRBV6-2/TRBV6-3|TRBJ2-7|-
TGTGCCAGCAGTTACTCCTTAGCGGGAGGCGACGAGCAGTACTTC
CASSYSLAGGDEQYF
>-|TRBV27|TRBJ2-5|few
TGTGCCAGCAGTTTATCGACATTACCCCTACAGGGTGTGCAAGAGACCCAGTACTTC
CASSLSTLPLQGVQETQYF
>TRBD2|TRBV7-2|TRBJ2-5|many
TGTGCCAGCAGCTTAGCCCGATCTCGAGCGGGAGGGGGAGAGACCCAGTACTTC
CASSLARSRAGGGETQYF
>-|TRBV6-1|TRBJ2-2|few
TGTGCCAGCAGCCGAGGCGGGGAGCTGTTTTTT
CASSRGGELFF
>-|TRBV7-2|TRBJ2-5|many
TGTGCCAGCAGCTTAGGACCAGAGGGACGAGAGACCCAGTACTTC
CASSLGPEGRETQYF
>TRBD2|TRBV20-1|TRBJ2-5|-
TGCAGTGCTAGAGATGCTAGCGGGTGGCAAGAGACCCAGTACTTC
CSARDASGWQETQYF
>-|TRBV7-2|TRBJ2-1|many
TGTGCCAGCAGCTTAGAAGGGGCGGGCGCCGGGGTCAATGAGCAGTTCTTC
CASSLEGAGAGVNEQFF
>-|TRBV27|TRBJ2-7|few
TGTGCCAGCAGTTTCGGCAGAAACTACGAGCAGTACTTC
CASSFGRNYEQYF
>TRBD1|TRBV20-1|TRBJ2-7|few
TGCAGTGCGCTCCACAGGGGTACCTACGAGCAGTACTTC
CSALHRGTYEQYF
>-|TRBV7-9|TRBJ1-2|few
TGTGCCAGCAGCTTAGCGGCAGCCTCCTATGGCTACACCTTC
CASSLAAASYGYTF
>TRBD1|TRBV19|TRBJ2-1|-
TGTGCCAGTAGTATCGGGACAGGGCGCTATGAGCAGTTCTTC
CASSIGTGRYEQFF
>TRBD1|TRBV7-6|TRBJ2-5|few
TGTGCCAGCAGCTTAGTTGGGACAGGCGACATTTTGATGGAGACCCAGTACTTC
CASSLVGTGDILMETQYF
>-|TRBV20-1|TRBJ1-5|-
TGCAGTGTCCACAGCGGGGCAGGGTTGGGTCAGCCCCAGCATTTT
CSVHSGAGLGQPQHF
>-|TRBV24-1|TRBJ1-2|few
TGTGCCACGGAAGGTATAGGTGAGGGTCAGGGCGAGAACGACGGCTACACCTTC
CATEGIGEGQGENDGYTF
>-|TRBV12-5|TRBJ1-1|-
TGTGCTAGTGGACCGACACGTTCAAACACTGAAGCTTTCTTT
CASGPTRSNTEAFF
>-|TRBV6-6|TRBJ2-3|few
TGTGCCAGCAGTTACTCGAGGGATGTAGGTACGCAGTATTTT
CASSYSRDVGTQYF
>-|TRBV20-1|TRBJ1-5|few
TGCAGTGCTAGAGAGAGGGCTGGGGGCCAGCCCCAGCATTTT
CSARERAGGQPQHF
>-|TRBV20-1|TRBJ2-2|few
TGCAGTGCTAGGCCGGGCCTTCTTGGCACCGGGGAGCTGTTTTTT
CSARPGLLGTGELFF
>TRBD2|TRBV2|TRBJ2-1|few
TGTGCCAGCAGGAAAAGACTAGCGGAGACCGCCTACAATGAGCAGTTCTTC
CASRKRLAETAYNEQFF
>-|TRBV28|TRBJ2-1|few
TGTGCCAGCAGTTCCGTATGGCGGGTAGCGCCCTCCTACAATGAGCAGTTCTTC
CASSSVWRVAPSYNEQFF
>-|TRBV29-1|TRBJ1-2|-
TGCAGCGTTGCTCCCCCCCCGGTGAATGGCTACACCTTC
CSVAPPPVNGYTF
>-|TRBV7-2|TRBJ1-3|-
TGTGCCAGCAGCTTAGAGGGGGAGCCGGGAAACACCATATATTTT
CASSLEGEPGNTIYF
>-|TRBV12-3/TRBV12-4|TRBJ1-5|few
TGTGCCAGCAATCCTAGGGGGGGCCACAATCAGCCCCAGCATTTT
CASNPRGGHNQPQHF
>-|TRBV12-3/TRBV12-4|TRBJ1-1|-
TGTGCCAGCAGTCAGAGGGCGAACACTGAAGCTTTCTTT
CASSQRANTEAFF
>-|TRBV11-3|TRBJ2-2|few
TGTGCCAGCAGCTTAGATTCTTGGGGCAGTCCGAACACCGGGGAGCTGTTTTTT
CASSLDSWGSPNTGELFF
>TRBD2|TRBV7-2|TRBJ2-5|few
TGTGCCAGCAGCTCCCCCACTAGCGGGAGAATGGAGACCCAGTACTTC
CASSSPTSGRMETQYF
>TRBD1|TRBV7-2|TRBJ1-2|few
TGTGCCAGCAGCCCCTTTAGGGACAGGGAGGACGGCTACACCTTC
CASSPFRDREDGYTF
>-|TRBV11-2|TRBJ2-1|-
TGTGCCAGCAGCTTCGACACCACCAGATACTACAATGAGCAGTTCTTC
CASSFDTTRYYNEQFF
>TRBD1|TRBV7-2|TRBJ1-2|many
TGTGCCAGCAGCTTAGCCCAGGGGGCGCAAGGCTACACCTTC
CASSLAQGAQGYTF
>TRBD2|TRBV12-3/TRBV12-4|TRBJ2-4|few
TGTGCCAGCAGGACTAGCGGGAGGGCCGGGAACATTCAGTACTTC
CASRTSGRAGNIQYF
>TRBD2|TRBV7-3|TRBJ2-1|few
TGTGCCAGCAGCTATCAGGGAGGGCAGCAGTTCTTC
CASSYQGGQQFF
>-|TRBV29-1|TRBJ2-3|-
TGCAGCGTTGTAATGGTGGGCACAGATACGCAGTATTTT
CSVVMVGTDTQYF
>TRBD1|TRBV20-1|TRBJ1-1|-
TGCAGTGCTGATCCCGGGACAGGGAGGAACACTGAAGCTTTCTTT
CSADPGTGRNTEAFF
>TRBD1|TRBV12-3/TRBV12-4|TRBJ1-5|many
TGTGCCAGCAGTGCACAGGGGGGTAATCAGCCCCAGCATTTT
CASSAQGGNQPQHF
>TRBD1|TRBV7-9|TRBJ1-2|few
TGTGCCAGCAGCCCCCCGGACAGGGCAGGCTATGGCTACACCTTC
CASSPPDRAGYGYTF
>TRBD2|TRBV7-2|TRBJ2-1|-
TGTGCCTCCGGATCTCTAGCGGGACTCGATGAGCAGTTCTTC
CASGSLAGLDEQFF
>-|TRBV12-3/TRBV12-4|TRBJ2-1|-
TGTGCCAGCAGCAAGATCCCCCTTGGCGATAGTGAGCAGTTCTTC
CASSKIPLGDSEQFF
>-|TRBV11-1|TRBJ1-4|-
TGTGCCAGCAGCCCTCGACCGGGAGGTGAACTGTTTTTT
CASSPRPGGELFF
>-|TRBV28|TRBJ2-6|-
TGTGCCAGCAGTCCCCTATCCCTGGCCAACGTCCTGACTTTC
CASSPLSLANVLTF